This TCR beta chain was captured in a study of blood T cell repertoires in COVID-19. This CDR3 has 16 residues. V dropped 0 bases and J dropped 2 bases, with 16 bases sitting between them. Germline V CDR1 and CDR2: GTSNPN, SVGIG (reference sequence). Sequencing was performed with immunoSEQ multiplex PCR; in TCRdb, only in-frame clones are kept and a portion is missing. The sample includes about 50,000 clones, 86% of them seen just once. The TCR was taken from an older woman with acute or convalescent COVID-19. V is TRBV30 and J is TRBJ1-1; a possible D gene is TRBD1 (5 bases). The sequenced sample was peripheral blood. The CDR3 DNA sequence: TGTGCCTGGAGTGTCTTTGGACACTCCGGAAACACTGAAGCTTTCTTT. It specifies CAWSVFGHSGNTEAFF.